This T cell receptor (beta chain) stems from a study of blood T cell repertoires in COVID-19. Study-level information: The origin of the acute and convalescent COVID-19 samples was the United States, Italy and Spain.

Clinical histories supplied by participants themselves formed the basis of cohort assignment. V lost 3 bases to trimming and J lost 8 bases; unmatched junction nucleotides: 6. The CDR3 contains 14 residues. Germline CDR1 is LNHDA and CDR2 is SQIVND (reference sequence). As handled by the study authors: Amplification from reference gene primers served as the basis for estimated nucleated cell counts. Produced via immunoSEQ multiplex PCR; TCRdb's table is partial and in-frame only. V and J calls and clone size are those listed in that table; D and trimming were worked out from the DNA. The sample has fewer than 400,000 clones, approximately 87% seen once; the top ten hold about a tenth.

V usage is TRBV19 and J usage is TRBJ2-1; TRBD2 matches 8 bases. The clonotype originates from a woman aged 45-60 years who had recovered from COVID-19. Sequenced sample: PBMCs or T cells enriched from blood (not recorded which). The CDR3 DNA sequence: TGTGCCAGTAGTATCCCAGCGGGGGCTTATGAGCAGTTCTTC. Translated: CASSIPAGAYEQFF.